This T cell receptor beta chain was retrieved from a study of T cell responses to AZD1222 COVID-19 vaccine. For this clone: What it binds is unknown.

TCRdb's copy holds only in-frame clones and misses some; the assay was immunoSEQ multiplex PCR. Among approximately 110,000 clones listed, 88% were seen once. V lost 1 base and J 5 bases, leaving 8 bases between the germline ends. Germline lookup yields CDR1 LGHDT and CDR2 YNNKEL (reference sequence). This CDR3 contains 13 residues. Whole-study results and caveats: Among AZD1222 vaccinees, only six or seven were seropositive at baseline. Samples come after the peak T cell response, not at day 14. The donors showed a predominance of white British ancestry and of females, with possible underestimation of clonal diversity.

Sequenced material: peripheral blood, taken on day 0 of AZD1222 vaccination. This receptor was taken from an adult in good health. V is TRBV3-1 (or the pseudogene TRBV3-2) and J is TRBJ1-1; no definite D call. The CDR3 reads CASSQVLKTEAFF. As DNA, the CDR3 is TGTGCCAGCAGCCAAGTACTAAAGACTGAAGCTTTCTTT.